Sequencing of this TCR beta chain was carried out in a study of beta chain features in type 1 diabetes. Every bit of the isolated RNA underwent reverse transcription, so sequencing read expressed TCRB transcripts. Sequenced by immunoSEQ multiplex PCR; TCRdb stores in-frame clones only, minus some. The table lists 500,000 to 800,000 clones, around 12% of them singletons, with around 0.12% in the top ten. Regarding the study as a whole: There was a moderate but significant shortening of TCRB CDR3s in all four CD4+ subsets of Type 1 diabetes patients.

In its sample, this clone was seen a few times. Its matching antigen is unknown. CDR3 length: 15 residues. Unmatched junction bases numbered 14, after V lost 6 bases and J lost 7 bases. CDR1 is SNHLY and CDR2 is FYNNEI in the germline V gene. What was sequenced was naive CD4+ T cells from blood. The V gene is TRBV2, the J gene TRBJ1-2, with 7 bases identical to TRBD1. This receptor was obtained from a man aged 30 to 45 with type 1 diabetes. CDR3 protein: CASSLLDRVSSGYTF. CDR3 bases: TGTGCCAGCAGCTTGTTAGACAGGGTATCCTCTGGCTACACCTTC.